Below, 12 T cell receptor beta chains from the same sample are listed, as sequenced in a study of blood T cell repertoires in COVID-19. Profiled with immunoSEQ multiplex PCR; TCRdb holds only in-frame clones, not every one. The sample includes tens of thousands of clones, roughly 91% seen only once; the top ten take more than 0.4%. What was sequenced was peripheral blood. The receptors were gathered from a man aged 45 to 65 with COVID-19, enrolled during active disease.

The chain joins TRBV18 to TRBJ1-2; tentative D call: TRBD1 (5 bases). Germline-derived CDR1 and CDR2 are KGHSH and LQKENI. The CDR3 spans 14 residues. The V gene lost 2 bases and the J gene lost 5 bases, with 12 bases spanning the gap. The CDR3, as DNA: TGTGCCAGCTCACCAGGGGGGGAGTTGTATGGCTACACCTTC. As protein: CASSPGGELYGYTF.

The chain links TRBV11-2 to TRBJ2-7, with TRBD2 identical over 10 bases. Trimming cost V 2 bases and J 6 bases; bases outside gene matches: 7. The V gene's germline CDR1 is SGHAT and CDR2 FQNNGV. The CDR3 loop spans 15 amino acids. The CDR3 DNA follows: TGTGCCAGCAGCTTATTCCTAGCGGGAGATTCCGAGCAGTACTTC. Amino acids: CASSLFLAGDSEQYF. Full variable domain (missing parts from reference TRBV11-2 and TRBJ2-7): EAGVAQSPRYKIIEKRQSVAFWCNPISGHATLYWYQQILGQGPKLLIQFQNNGVVDDSQLPKDRFSAERLKGVDSTLKIQPAKLEDSAVYLCASSLFLAGDSEQYFGPGTRLTVT.

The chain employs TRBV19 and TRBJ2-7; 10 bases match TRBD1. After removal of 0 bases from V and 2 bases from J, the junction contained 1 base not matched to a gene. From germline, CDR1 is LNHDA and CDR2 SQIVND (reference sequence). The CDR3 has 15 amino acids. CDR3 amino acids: CASSIEGTGAYEQYF. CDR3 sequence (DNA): TGTGCCAGTAGTATAGAGGGGACAGGGGCCTACGAGCAGTACTTC.

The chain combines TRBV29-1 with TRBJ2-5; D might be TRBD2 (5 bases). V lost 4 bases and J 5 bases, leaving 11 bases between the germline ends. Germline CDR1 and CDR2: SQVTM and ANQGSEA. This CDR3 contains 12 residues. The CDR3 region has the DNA TGCAGCGTTGTGCGGGCTGATGAGACCCAGTACTTC. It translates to CSVVRADETQYF.

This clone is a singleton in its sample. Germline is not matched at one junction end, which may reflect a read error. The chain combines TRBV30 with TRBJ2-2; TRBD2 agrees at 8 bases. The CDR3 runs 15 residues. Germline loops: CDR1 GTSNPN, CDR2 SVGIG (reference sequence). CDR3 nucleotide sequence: TGTGCCTGGAGTGAAGCGGGGGCGGCGTTCGGGGAGCTATTTTTT. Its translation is CAWSEAGAAFGELFF.

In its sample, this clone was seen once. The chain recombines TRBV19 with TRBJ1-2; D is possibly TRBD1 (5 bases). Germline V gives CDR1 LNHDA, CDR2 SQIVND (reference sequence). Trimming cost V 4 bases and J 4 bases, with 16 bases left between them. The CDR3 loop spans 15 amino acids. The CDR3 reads CASSRRGEGSYGYTF. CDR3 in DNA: TGTGCCAGTAGTAGGAGGGGAGAGGGTAGCTATGGCTACACCTTC.

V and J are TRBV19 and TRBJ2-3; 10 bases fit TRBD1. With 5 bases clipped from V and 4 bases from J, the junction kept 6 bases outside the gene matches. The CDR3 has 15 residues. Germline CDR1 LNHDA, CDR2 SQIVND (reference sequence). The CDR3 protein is CASSDRDRGADTQYF. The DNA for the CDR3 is TGTGCCAGTAGTGACCGGGACAGGGGAGCAGATACGCAGTATTTT. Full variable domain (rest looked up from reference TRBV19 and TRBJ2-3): DGGITQSPKYLFRKEGQNVTLSCEQNLNHDAMYWYRQDPGQGLRLIYYSQIVNDFQKGDIAEGYSVSREKKESFPLTVTSAQKNPTAFYLCASSDRDRGADTQYFGPGTRLTVL.

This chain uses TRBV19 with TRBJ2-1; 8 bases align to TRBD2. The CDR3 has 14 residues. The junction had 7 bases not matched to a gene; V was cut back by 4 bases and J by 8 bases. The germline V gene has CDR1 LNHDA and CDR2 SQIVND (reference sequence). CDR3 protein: CASSTPGLVYEQFF. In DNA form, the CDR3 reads TGTGCCAGTAGTACGCCGGGACTAGTCTATGAGCAGTTCTTC.

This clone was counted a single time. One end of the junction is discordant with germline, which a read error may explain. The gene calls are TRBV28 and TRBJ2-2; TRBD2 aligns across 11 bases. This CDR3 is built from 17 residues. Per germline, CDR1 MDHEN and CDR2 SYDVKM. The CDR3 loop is CASIPRTSGYEHRGAVF. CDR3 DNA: TGTGCCAGCATTCCCCGGACTAGCGGGTACGAACACCGGGGAGCTGTTTTT.

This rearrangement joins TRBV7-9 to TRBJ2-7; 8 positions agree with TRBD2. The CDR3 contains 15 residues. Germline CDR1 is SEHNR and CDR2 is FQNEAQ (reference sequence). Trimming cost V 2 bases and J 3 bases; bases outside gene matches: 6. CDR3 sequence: CASSLTLAEFYEQYF. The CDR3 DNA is TGTGCCAGCAGCTTAACACTAGCGGAGTTCTACGAGCAGTACTTC. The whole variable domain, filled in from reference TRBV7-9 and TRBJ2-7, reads DTGVSQNPRHKITKRGQNVTFRCDPISEHNRLYWYRQTLGQGPEFLTYFQNEAQLEKSRLLSDRFSAERPKGSFSTLEIQRTEQGDSAMYLCASSLTLAEFYEQYFGPGTRLTVT.

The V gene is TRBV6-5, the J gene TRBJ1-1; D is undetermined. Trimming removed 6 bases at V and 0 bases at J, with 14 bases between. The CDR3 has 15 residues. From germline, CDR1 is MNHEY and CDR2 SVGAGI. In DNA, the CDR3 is TGTGCCAGCAGCCACCCGACAACATTGAACACTGAAGCTTTCTTT. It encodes CASSHPTTLNTEAFF.

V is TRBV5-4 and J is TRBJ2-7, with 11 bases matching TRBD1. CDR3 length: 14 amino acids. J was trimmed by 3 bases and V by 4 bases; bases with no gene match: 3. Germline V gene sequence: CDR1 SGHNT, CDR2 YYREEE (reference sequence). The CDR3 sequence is CASSQDRGLYEQYF. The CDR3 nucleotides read TGTGCCAGCAGCCAGGACAGGGGGCTCTACGAGCAGTACTTC.